The rows below give T cell receptor beta chains drawn from one sample of a study of PD-1 blockade in classical Hodgkin lymphoma. Using immunoSEQ multiplex PCR, the repertoire was profiled, and TCRdb retains in-frame clones only, with some absent. Altogether 9,500 to 14,000 clones are present, approximately 84% being singletons, with the ten largest covering more than 30%. Material: peripheral blood mononuclear cells (PBMCs), obtained at baseline. The receptors come from a human donor with classical Hodgkin lymphoma. The CDR3 runs from the conserved cysteine through the conserved F or W. A D gene is named only where the DNA matches it firmly. Expanded clones get a size class; other rows say once, few or many, or leave the size out.

size: .; D: TRBD1; V: TRBV11-1; J: TRBJ2-5; DNA: TGTGCCAGCAGCCCCGGGACAGGGGGACGGGAGACCCAGTACTTC; CDR3: CASSPGTGGRETQYF
size: .; D: TRBD2; V: TRBV4-1; J: TRBJ2-1; DNA: TGCGCCAGCAGCCACACGGGAGGGAATGAGCAGTTCTTC; CDR3: CASSHTGGNEQFF
size: .; D: .; V: TRBV29-1; J: TRBJ2-5; DNA: TGCAGCGTTGACAGGGGCCAAGAGACCCAGTACTTC; CDR3: CSVDRGQETQYF
size: .; D: .; V: TRBV6-5; J: TRBJ2-3; DNA: TGTGCCAGCAGGGTGGGCTTGGGGACAGATACGCAGTATTTT; CDR3: CASRVGLGTDTQYF
size: .; D: .; V: TRBV4-2; J: TRBJ1-1; DNA: TGTGCCAGCAGCCAAGATCGACAGGCGCTCACTGAAGCTTTCTTT; CDR3: CASSQDRQALTEAFF
size: .; D: .; V: TRBV7-9; J: TRBJ2-2; DNA: TGTGCCAGCAGTCCCGGAACCTTTAGGGGGACCGGGGAGCTGTTTTTT; CDR3: CASSPGTFRGTGELFF
size: .; D: .; V: TRBV28; J: TRBJ1-5; DNA: TGTGCCAGCAGTTTAATGGGGGGCCAGCATTTT; CDR3: CASSLMGGQHF
size: .; D: .; V: TRBV18; J: TRBJ2-7; DNA: TGTGCCAGCTCACCACAGGGCGGCCCTGGAGCGCAGTACTTC; CDR3: CASSPQGGPGAQYF
size: .; D: TRBD1; V: TRBV6-1; J: TRBJ2-7; DNA: TGTGCCAGCAGGACAGGGGCCCTCCGCTACGAGCAGTACTTC; CDR3: CASRTGALRYEQYF
size: .; D: .; V: TRBV7-3; J: TRBJ2-3; DNA: TGTGCCAGCAGCTTAATGTTAGGGACAGATACGCAGTATTTT; CDR3: CASSLMLGTDTQYF
size: once; D: .; V: TRBV9; J: TRBJ1-4; DNA: TGTGCCAGCAGCGTCAACACGGGCGGTGAAAAACTGTTTTTT; CDR3: CASSVNTGGEKLFF
size: .; D: .; V: TRBV19; J: TRBJ1-2; DNA: TGTGCCAGTAGACAGCTATACTATGGCTACACCTTC; CDR3: CASRQLYYGYTF
size: .; D: .; V: TRBV6-6; J: TRBJ2-7; DNA: TGTGCCAGCAGTTTTACCAGGGGAGGAACCTACGAGCAGTACTTC; CDR3: CASSFTRGGTYEQYF
size: .; D: TRBD2; V: TRBV10-3; J: TRBJ2-3; DNA: TGTGCCATCAGTGCGGAGCGGGGGGCACAGGGTACGCAGTATTTT; CDR3: CAISAERGAQGTQYF
size: .; D: .; V: TRBV27; J: TRBJ2-7; DNA: TGTGCCAGCGGTTACTACGAGCAGTACTTC; CDR3: CASGYYEQYF
size: .; D: .; V: TRBV11-2; J: TRBJ2-3; DNA: TGTGCCAGCAGCTTCATCCCTAGAAGCACAGATACGCAGTATTTT; CDR3: CASSFIPRSTDTQYF
size: once; D: TRBD2; V: TRBV28; J: TRBJ2-7; DNA: TGTGCCAGCAGTTCCCTAGCGGGTAGCTCCTACGAGCAGTACTTC; CDR3: CASSSLAGSSYEQYF
size: .; D: .; V: TRBV10-2; J: TRBJ2-5; DNA: TGCGCCAGCAGTGACAGCGCTGGACCCGGGGAGACCCAGTACTTC; CDR3: CASSDSAGPGETQYF
size: .; D: .; V: TRBV11-2; J: TRBJ2-1; DNA: TGTGCCAGCAGTCAGCCATTTGCAGGGTTGAGGGAGCAGTTCTTC; CDR3: CASSQPFAGLREQFF
size: .; D: .; V: TRBV6-4; J: TRBJ1-1; DNA: TGTGCCAGCAGTGACTACCCTAGGGGGAAATACACTGAAGCTTTCTTT; CDR3: CASSDYPRGKYTEAFF
size: .; D: .; V: TRBV7-3; J: TRBJ2-1; DNA: TGTGCCAGCAGCTTAGGGCTAGCCGCTGAGCAGTTCTTC; CDR3: CASSLGLAAEQFF
size: .; D: .; V: TRBV5-4; J: TRBJ2-4; DNA: TGTGCCAGCAGCTTGGATTTGGGGAAGCCCGCCAAAAACATTCAGTACTTC; CDR3: CASSLDLGKPAKNIQYF
size: .; D: TRBD1; V: TRBV28; J: TRBJ1-3; DNA: TGTGCCAGCAGTTTCCGGGGACAGGGGATCAGAAACACCATATATTTT; CDR3: CASSFRGQGIRNTIYF
size: .; D: .; V: TRBV21-1; J: TRBJ2-1; DNA: TGTGCCAGCAGCAAAGCGGAAACCGATAGCGGGAGGGGGGATGAGCAGTTCTTC; CDR3: CASSKAETDSGRGDEQFF
size: .; D: .; V: TRBV5-4; J: TRBJ1-2; DNA: TGTGCCAGCAGTCATGATAGAGCTAACTATGGCTACACCTTC; CDR3: CASSHDRANYGYTF
size: .; D: TRBD2; V: TRBV5-1; J: TRBJ2-5; DNA: TGCGCCAGCAGCTTGATGACTAGCGGGAGTAACCAAGAGACCCAGTACTTC; CDR3: CASSLMTSGSNQETQYF
size: .; D: TRBD1; V: TRBV5-1; J: TRBJ1-1; DNA: TGCGCCAGCAGTTCGGCCCCGGGACAGGGTGAAGCTTTCTTT; CDR3: CASSSAPGQGEAFF
size: .; D: TRBD2; V: TRBV5-6; J: TRBJ2-1; DNA: TGTGCCAGCAGCTCGATGGGACTAGCTTCGAACAATGAGCAGTTCTTC; CDR3: CASSSMGLASNNEQFF
size: .; D: TRBD2; V: TRBV30; J: TRBJ2-7; DNA: TGTGCCTGGAGGGCCCGGGACTACTCCTACGAGCAGTACTTC; CDR3: CAWRARDYSYEQYF
size: .; D: TRBD1; V: TRBV18; J: TRBJ2-1; DNA: TGTGCCAGCTCACCAGACCTCCAGGGGGATGAGCAGTTCTTC; CDR3: CASSPDLQGDEQFF
size: once; D: TRBD1; V: TRBV27; J: TRBJ1-6; DNA: TGTGCCAGCAGTTCTCGACAGGGAAGCTCCTATAATTCACCCCTCCACTTT; CDR3: CASSSRQGSSYNSPLHF
size: .; D: TRBD2; V: TRBV27; J: TRBJ2-5; DNA: TGTGCCAGCAGTTCTAGGACTAGCGGAATGGTTGGGGAGACCCAGTACTTC; CDR3: CASSSRTSGMVGETQYF
size: .; D: .; V: TRBV27; J: TRBJ2-1; DNA: TGTGCCAGCAGTTTACCCGGGAATGAGCAGTTCTTC; CDR3: CASSLPGNEQFF
size: .; D: .; V: TRBV25-1; J: TRBJ1-1; DNA: TGTGCCAGCAGTCAAACTACGAACACTGAAGCTTTCTTT; CDR3: CASSQTTNTEAFF
size: once; D: TRBD1; V: TRBV7-3; J: TRBJ1-1; DNA: TGTGCCAGCAGCCGACAGGGTGGATTGGCTTTCTTT; CDR3: CASSRQGGLAFF
size: .; D: .; V: TRBV2; J: TRBJ2-1; DNA: TGTGCCAGCAGTTGGGGGGGCACGCGAAATGAGCAGTTCTTC; CDR3: CASSWGGTRNEQFF
size: .; D: .; V: TRBV5-1; J: TRBJ1-4; DNA: TGCGCCAGCAGTCAAGGAAGAGGAACTAATGAAAAACTGTTTTTT; CDR3: CASSQGRGTNEKLFF
size: .; D: .; V: TRBV27; J: TRBJ1-5; DNA: TGTGCCAGCAGTTGGGGAGGCAATCAGCCCCAGCATTTT; CDR3: CASSWGGNQPQHF
size: .; D: .; V: TRBV19; J: TRBJ2-2; DNA: TGTGCCAGTAGTATAGGTTTCCGGCTAGTTGGCACCGGGGAGCTGTTTTTT; CDR3: CASSIGFRLVGTGELFF
size: .; D: .; V: TRBV2; J: TRBJ2-1; DNA: TGTGCCAGCAGTGCAGAATTCAATGAGCAGTTCTTC; CDR3: CASSAEFNEQFF
size: few; D: TRBD1; V: TRBV18; J: TRBJ2-2; DNA: TGTGCCAGCCCGACAGGGGACACCGGGGAGCTGTTTTTT; CDR3: CASPTGDTGELFF
size: .; D: .; V: TRBV6-1; J: TRBJ2-1; DNA: TGTGCCAGCAGTGAAGGGGCCGGGGGACGCCGGACTTCCTACAATGAGCAGTTCTTC; CDR3: CASSEGAGGRRTSYNEQFF
size: .; D: .; V: TRBV7-2; J: TRBJ2-7; DNA: TGTGCCAGCAGCGTAGACTACGAGCAGTACTTC; CDR3: CASSVDYEQYF
size: .; D: TRBD2; V: TRBV27; J: TRBJ2-1; DNA: TGTGCCAGCAGCGTAGTGACTAGCAGCGATGAGCAGTTCTTC; CDR3: CASSVVTSSDEQFF
size: .; D: TRBD2; V: TRBV14; J: TRBJ2-3; DNA: TGTGCCAGCAGCCCCCTACTAGCGGGAGTGAGTAGCACAGATACGCAGTATTTT; CDR3: CASSPLLAGVSSTDTQYF
size: .; D: .; V: TRBV5-6; J: TRBJ2-2; DNA: TGTGCCAGCAGCCAGGGCCCATATGGCGGGGAGCTGTTTTTT; CDR3: CASSQGPYGGELFF
size: .; D: .; V: TRBV4-1; J: TRBJ1-2; DNA: TGCGCCAGCAGCCAACCACCTTCCAACTATGGCTACACCTTC; CDR3: CASSQPPSNYGYTF
size: .; D: .; V: TRBV5-5; J: TRBJ2-7; DNA: TGTGCCAGCAGCTTGGCTGGGTCTGACGAGCAGTACTTC; CDR3: CASSLAGSDEQYF
size: .; D: .; V: TRBV27; J: TRBJ2-1; DNA: TGTGCCAGCAGCGAAACTAAAAGCTCCTACAATGAGCAGTTCTTC; CDR3: CASSETKSSYNEQFF
size: .; D: TRBD1; V: TRBV30; J: TRBJ2-5; DNA: TGTGCCTGGGCCCTGCGGGACAGGCTCCAAGAGACCCAGTACTTC; CDR3: CAWALRDRLQETQYF
size: .; D: .; V: TRBV5-1; J: TRBJ2-2; DNA: TGCGCCAGCAGCTTAGCGCGGGCATCCACCGGGGAGCTGTTTTTT; CDR3: CASSLARASTGELFF
size: .; D: .; V: TRBV11-2; J: TRBJ1-4; DNA: TGTGCCAGCAGCTGGGGATCATGGGGTGAAAAACTGTTTTTT; CDR3: CASSWGSWGEKLFF
size: .; D: TRBD1; V: TRBV7-3; J: TRBJ2-6; DNA: TGTGCCAGCAGCTACCCAGGGGGACCAGGGTCTGGGGCCAACGTCCTGACTTTC; CDR3: CASSYPGGPGSGANVLTF
size: .; D: TRBD1; V: TRBV7-6; J: TRBJ1-3; DNA: TGTGCCAGCAGCTTAGTGCCAGGACAGGTCTCTGGAAACACCATATATTTT; CDR3: CASSLVPGQVSGNTIYF
size: .; D: .; V: TRBV30; J: TRBJ2-6; DNA: TGTGCCTGGACAGGGAAGTCATCTGGGGCCAACGTCCTGACTTTC; CDR3: CAWTGKSSGANVLTF
size: .; D: TRBD2; V: TRBV25-1; J: TRBJ2-3; DNA: TGTGCCAGCAGTGAATCCGGGCCCGGTAGCGGGGGGACAGATACGCAGTATTTT; CDR3: CASSESGPGSGGTDTQYF
size: .; D: .; V: TRBV9; J: TRBJ2-5; DNA: TGTGCCAGCAGCGTAGATGGGAAAGAGACCCAGTACTTC; CDR3: CASSVDGKETQYF
size: .; D: .; V: TRBV9; J: TRBJ2-7; DNA: TGTGCCAGCAGCAAAGATACAGGCAGCTCCTACGAGCAGTACTTC; CDR3: CASSKDTGSSYEQYF